The T cell receptor beta chain described here comes from a study of cytomegalovirus exposure and HLA in healthy donors. Turning to the study itself: From 190 million or so T cells, an earlier analysis saw some 120 million unique TCR beta sequences.

The PCR contained 60 Vbeta and 13 Jbeta primers. Libraries were prepared by immunoSEQ multiplex PCR; TCRdb keeps only in-frame clonotypes and omits some of them. The data show around 130,000 clones, 79% seen once. For this clone: Its target is not known.

The length of the CDR3 is 14 residues. CDR1 and CDR2 from the germline V gene are SEHNR and FQNEAQ (reference sequence). V lost 5 bases and J 7 bases, leaving 17 bases between the germline ends. Whole-study results and caveats: Associated with HLA alleles at 0.05 false discovery rate in a later analysis were 17,000 or so TCR beta sequences.

This receptor was identified in a man younger than 35 in good health and CMV-seronegative. This rearrangement joins TRBV7-9 to TRBJ1-1; the D is unclear. The sample was PBMCs. The chain's CDR3 is CASSRADGRDEAFF. Here the CDR3 DNA reads TGTGCCAGCAGCCGAGCCGATGGGCGAGATGAAGCTTTCTTT.